The 18 T cell receptor beta chains below were found in one sample sequenced in a study of cytomegalovirus exposure and HLA in healthy donors. Assay used: immunoSEQ multiplex PCR; TCRdb lists only in-frame clones, some missing. The sample carries around 150,000 clones, around 92% recorded once. The sequenced material came from PBMCs. Source of these receptors: a woman aged 18 to 35 in good health and CMV-seropositive.

V gene TRBV27 combines with J gene TRBJ2-1, with 7 bases matching TRBD2. The V and J ends lost 3 bases and 1 base, in that order; junction bases with no gene match: 9. Germline CDR1 MNHEY, CDR2 SMNVEV (reference sequence). This CDR3 spans 17 amino acids. The CDR3 nucleotides read TGTGCCAGCAGTTTGACCGCGGGCGGGAGTTCCTACAATGAGCAGTTCTTC. It specifies CASSLTAGGSSYNEQFF.

J is TRBJ2-1 and V is TRBV6-4, with 10 bases aligning to TRBD2. The CDR3 loop spans 15 amino acids. V dropped 0 bases and J dropped 6; count of bases not matched to a gene: 2. Per germline, CDR1 MRHNA and CDR2 SNTAGT. This chain's CDR3 is CASSDSIAGGNEQFF. CDR3 coding DNA: TGTGCCAGCAGTGACTCTATAGCGGGAGGCAATGAGCAGTTCTTC.

The chain uses TRBV29-1 and TRBJ2-1; D is undetermined. The CDR3 sequence is 13 residues long. Germline CDR1 and CDR2: SQVTM and ANQGSEA. V lost 0 bases and J lost 4, with 7 bases in between. The CDR3 reads CSVEDLSYNEQFF. The CDR3 DNA sequence: TGCAGCGTTGAAGACCTCTCGTACAATGAGCAGTTCTTC.

This chain connects TRBV5-1 to TRBJ2-7, with D possibly matching TRBD2 (5 bases). V lost 7 bases and J 7 bases, leaving 12 bases between the germline ends. Germline V lookup: CDR1 SGHRS, CDR2 YFSETQ. This CDR3 is 11 amino acids long. CDR3: CASRVEGEQYF. The DNA for the CDR3 is TGCGCCAGCCGGGTCGAGGGAGAGCAGTACTTC. The whole variable domain, remainder taken from reference TRBV5-1 and TRBJ2-7, is KAGVTQTPRYLIKTRGQQVTLSCSPISGHRSVSWYQQTPGQGLQFLFEYFSETQRNKGNFPGRFSGRQFSNSRSEMNVSTLELGDSALYLCASRVEGEQYFGPGTRLTVT.

In its sample, this clone was seen once. This rearrangement joins TRBV7-9 to TRBJ2-1; perhaps TRBD2 as D (5 bases). Trimming took 3 bases from V and 2 from J, leaving 11 bases between them. The germline V gene has CDR1 SEHNR and CDR2 FQNEAQ (reference sequence). This CDR3 spans 15 amino acids. The DNA for the CDR3 is TGTGCCAGCAGCTTCCTCGCCGGGACCTACAATGAGCAGTTCTTC. Amino acid sequence: CASSFLAGTYNEQFF.

This CDR3 reads CASSFTSGSSYEQYF. CDR3 in DNA: TGTGCCAGCAGTTTCACTAGCGGGTCCTCCTACGAGCAGTACTTC. The chain recombines TRBV5-4 with TRBJ2-7, with 9 nucleotides matching TRBD2. Germline-derived CDR1 and CDR2 are SGHNT and YYREEE (reference sequence). The CDR3 length is 15 residues. J was trimmed by 0 bases and V by 5 bases; bases with no gene match: 6. Drawing the rest from reference TRBV5-4 and TRBJ2-7, the complete variable domain is ETGVTQSPTHLIKTRGQQVTLRCSSQSGHNTVSWYQQALGQGPQFIFQYYREEENGRGNFPPRFSGLQFPNYSSELNVNALELDDSALYLCASSFTSGSSYEQYFGPGTRLTVT.

The chain combines TRBV6-5 with TRBJ2-7; the D gene is possibly TRBD1 (5 bases). V dropped 7 bases and J dropped 2 bases, with 15 bases sitting between them. Germline V CDR1 and CDR2: MNHEY, SVGAGI. This CDR3 region has 14 residues. This CDR3 is CASKNSVGAYEQYF. The CDR3, as DNA: TGTGCCAGCAAGAATTCGGTAGGGGCCTACGAGCAGTACTTC.

The chain combines TRBV12-5 with TRBJ2-1, with D unresolved. Looked up from germline, CDR1 is LGHNT and CDR2 is FRNRAP. The CDR3 runs to 15 residues. Trimming pared 5 bases from V and 7 bases from J, leaving 18 bases between. CDR3 sequence: CASGQTGFPLNEQFF. The CDR3 DNA reads as TGTGCTAGTGGTCAGACCGGGTTTCCGCTGAATGAGCAGTTCTTC.

The chain recombines TRBV10-2 with TRBJ2-1; 8 bases match TRBD2. The CDR3 consists of 16 residues. The germline gives CDR1 WSHSY, CDR2 SAAADI. V lost 0 bases and J lost 2; bases outside the gene matches: 3. This CDR3 reads CASSESAGAAYNEQFF. The CDR3 region has the DNA TGCGCCAGCAGTGAGTCAGCGGGAGCGGCCTACAATGAGCAGTTCTTC.

The genes are TRBV15 and TRBJ2-7; 7 bases line up with TRBD1. V lost 0 bases, J lost 0 bases, and 11 bases stayed unmatched. Germline V gene sequence: CDR1 LNHNV, CDR2 YYDKDF (reference sequence). The CDR3 covers 18 residues. As DNA, the CDR3 is TGTGCCACCAGCAGAGAACGAGAGGGACAGTCCAGCTCCTACGAGCAGTACTTC. The encoded protein is CATSREREGQSSSYEQYF.

This rearrangement joins TRBV11-3 to TRBJ2-7; 8 nucleotides align to TRBD2. The ends lost 5 bases at V and 0 bases at J; junction bases unmatched: 12. The germline V gene encodes CDR1 SGHNT and CDR2 YENEEA. This CDR3 has 17 amino acids. In DNA, the CDR3 is TGTGCCAGCAGCGCAGACCCCGGACTAGCAAGCTCCTACGAGCAGTACTTC. This gives the protein CASSADPGLASSYEQYF.

The chain has TRBV14 and TRBJ2-2, with D uncertain. V lost 4 bases and J lost 3, with 9 bases in between. The germline CDR1 and CDR2 sequences are SGHDN and FVKESK. The CDR3 length is 14 residues. The CDR3 DNA follows: TGTGCCAGCAGCCTTGACTGGGACACCGGGGAGCTGTTTTTT. Protein product: CASSLDWDTGELFF.

On this clone itself: The sample holds other DNA sequences that translate to the same CDR3. The chain recombines TRBV6-4 with TRBJ2-3; TRBD2 aligns across 8 bases. The V gene's germline CDR1 is MRHNA and CDR2 SNTAGT. The ends lost 3 bases at V and 3 bases at J; junction bases unmatched: 2. The CDR3 runs 14 residues. The CDR3 nucleotides read TGTGCCAGCAGTGAGGCGGGAGGTACAGATACGCAGTATTTT. The encoded protein is CASSEAGGTDTQYF.

The chain uses TRBV5-1 and TRBJ2-3; TRBD2 agrees at 7 bases. This CDR3 region has 15 residues. V gave up 4 bases and J gave up 2 bases; unmatched junction bases: 7. CDR1 and CDR2 (germline): SGHRS, YFSETQ. The CDR3 loop is CASSPGLGYTDTQYF. In nucleotides, the CDR3 is TGCGCCAGCAGCCCCGGACTAGGGTACACAGATACGCAGTATTTT.

J is TRBJ1-1 and V is TRBV9; D gene ambiguous. Germline CDR1 is SGDLS and CDR2 is YYNGEE. Trimming took off 6 bases at V and 1 base at J, with 13 bases between the two ends. The CDR3 length is 14 residues. DNA of the CDR3: TGTGCCAGCACCCTCAATACGGGGAACACTGAAGCTTTCTTT. Translated: CASTLNTGNTEAFF.

V gene TRBV15 combines with J gene TRBJ1-2; TRBD1 matches at 10 bases. V was clipped by 3 bases and J by 4 bases; unmatched bases: 5. This CDR3 spans 15 amino acids. Germline-derived CDR1 and CDR2 are LNHNV and YYDKDF (reference sequence). In DNA form, the CDR3 reads TGTGCCACCAGCAGTGACAGGGGGCTAGGCTATGGCTACACCTTC. Its protein product is CATSSDRGLGYGYTF.

This chain uses TRBV29-1 with TRBJ2-1; 9 nucleotides match TRBD2. After removal of 5 bases from V and 0 bases from J, the junction contained 5 bases not matched to a gene. Germline values: CDR1 SQVTM, CDR2 ANQGSEA. The CDR3 runs to 15 residues. The CDR3 here is CSVRTSESSYNEQFF. The CDR3 DNA sequence: TGCAGCGTTCGGACTAGCGAAAGCTCCTACAATGAGCAGTTCTTC.

J is TRBJ1-1 and V is TRBV7-2, with D hard to call. The V gene's germline CDR1 is SGHTA and CDR2 FQGNSA. The CDR3 sequence is 13 residues long. Trimming pared 5 bases from V and 1 base from J, leaving 8 bases between. The CDR3 protein is CASSENRNTEAFF. The CDR3 coding sequence is TGTGCCAGCAGCGAGAATAGGAACACTGAAGCTTTCTTT.